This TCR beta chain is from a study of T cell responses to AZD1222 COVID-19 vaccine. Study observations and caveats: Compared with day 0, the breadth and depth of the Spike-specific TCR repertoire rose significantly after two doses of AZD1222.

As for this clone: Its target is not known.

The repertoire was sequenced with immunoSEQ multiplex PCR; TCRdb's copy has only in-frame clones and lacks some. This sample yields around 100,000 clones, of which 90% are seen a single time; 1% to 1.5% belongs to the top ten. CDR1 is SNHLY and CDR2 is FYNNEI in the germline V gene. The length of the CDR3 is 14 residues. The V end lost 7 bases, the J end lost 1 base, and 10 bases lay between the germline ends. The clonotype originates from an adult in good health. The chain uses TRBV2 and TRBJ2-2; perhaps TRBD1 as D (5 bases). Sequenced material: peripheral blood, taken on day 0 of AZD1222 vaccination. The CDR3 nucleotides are TGTGCCAGCAACACAGGACAGAACACCGGGGAGCTGTTTTTT. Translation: CASNTGQNTGELFF.